These 11 T cell receptor beta chains came from one sample sequenced in a study of blood T cell repertoires in COVID-19. The repertoire was sequenced with immunoSEQ multiplex PCR; TCRdb's copy has only in-frame clones and lacks some. The sample contains around 170,000 clones, 86% of which appear only once. The sequenced material came from PBMCs or T cells enriched from blood (not recorded which). The receptors derive from a woman aged 25 to 39 who had recovered from COVID-19.

The CDR3 coding sequence is TGTGCCAGCAGCTATGGTGGGACTGTAGCGGGATTCAACGAGCAGTACTTC. Translating gives CASSYGGTVAGFNEQYF. The gene calls are TRBV7-2 and TRBJ2-7; the match to TRBD2 covers 8 bases. Germline V gene data show CDR1 as SGHTA and CDR2 as FQGNSA. J was trimmed by 5 bases and V by 4 bases; bases with no gene match: 16. This CDR3 is 17 amino acids long.

CDR3 coding DNA: TGTGCCAGCAGTTTATCGACTAGCGGACACTACGAGCAGTACTTC. As protein: CASSLSTSGHYEQYF. The J gene is TRBJ2-7, the V gene TRBV27; the match to TRBD2 covers 9 bases. The CDR3 totals 15 residues. V lost 0 bases, J lost 3 bases, and 3 bases stayed unmatched. Germline V lookup: CDR1 MNHEY, CDR2 SMNVEV (reference sequence).

The chain carries TRBV28 and TRBJ1-1; D remains unclear. V was shortened by 3 bases and J by 0 bases, with 8 bases between the two germline ends. The CDR3 is 14 amino acids. The germline gives CDR1 MDHEN, CDR2 SYDVKM. In DNA form, the CDR3 reads TGTGCCAGCAGTTTTTCGGGATTGAACACTGAAGCTTTCTTT. Translating it yields CASSFSGLNTEAFF.

V is TRBV6-5 and J is TRBJ2-7, with 9 positions matching TRBD1. CDR3 length equals 13 residues. Germline V gives CDR1 MNHEY, CDR2 SVGAGI. The junction had 4 bases not matched to a gene; V was cut back by 4 bases and J by 6 bases. The CDR3 protein is CASSWDRVAEQYF. In DNA form, the CDR3 reads TGTGCCAGCAGTTGGGACAGGGTGGCCGAGCAGTACTTC.

The genes are TRBV30 and TRBJ2-7; TRBD2 matches at 9 bases. Germline V lookup: CDR1 GTSNPN, CDR2 SVGIG (reference sequence). The CDR3 sequence is 12 residues long. V dropped 3 bases and J dropped 5; count of bases not matched to a gene: 2. In DNA, the CDR3 is TGTGCCTGGAGCGGACTAGCGAACGAGCAGTACTTC. This gives the protein CAWSGLANEQYF.

The chain has TRBV23-1 and TRBJ2-1, with 7 bases matching TRBD2. TRBV23-1 is placed among ORFs of uncertain function. The CDR3 loop spans 18 amino acids. V trimming: 7 bases; J trimming: 5 bases; junction bases outside the gene matches: 20. In DNA form, the CDR3 reads TGCGCCAGCACCCAATCTTGTTTCCGGGGAGGGAAGAACAATGAGCAGTTCTTC. Translating it yields CASTQSCFRGGKNNEQFF.

The J gene is TRBJ1-2, the V gene TRBV28; D not resolved. The V gene's germline CDR1 is MDHEN and CDR2 SYDVKM. This CDR3 region has 15 residues. V was clipped by 6 bases and J by 6 bases, with 20 bases between them. The CDR3 DNA reads as TGTGCCAGCAGCTCAATTCCAGGAGGACTCCATGGCTACACCTTC. Its translation is CASSSIPGGLHGYTF.

V usage is TRBV7-2 and J usage is TRBJ2-1, with D possibly matching TRBD2 (6 bases). Trimming cost V 5 bases and J 7 bases, with 21 bases left between them. The germline V gene encodes CDR1 SGHTA and CDR2 FQGNSA. The CDR3 runs to 16 residues. The CDR3 nucleotides are TGTGCCAGCAGCCTCCTTGGGGGAGGAGGTGGTAATGAGCAGTTCTTC. Translating gives CASSLLGGGGGNEQFF. The entire variable domain, with the rest obtained from reference TRBV7-2 and TRBJ2-1, is as follows: GAGVSQSPSNKVTEKGKDVELRCDPISGHTALYWYRQSLGQGLEFLIYFQGNSAPDKSGLPSDRFSAERTGGSVSTLTIQRTQQEDSAVYLCASSLLGGGGGNEQFFGPGTRLTVL.

The chain combines TRBV6-5 with TRBJ2-7; TRBD1 matches at 7 bases. V gave up 0 bases and J gave up 3 bases; unmatched junction bases: 5. The CDR3 sequence is 15 residues long. CDR1 and CDR2 from the germline V gene are MNHEY and SVGAGI. CDR3 in DNA: TGTGCCAGCAGTTACTCGCTAGGGGACAGCTACGAGCAGTACTTC. Amino acid sequence: CASSYSLGDSYEQYF.

The V and J genes are TRBV18 and TRBJ2-7; 9 positions agree with TRBD1. Trimming removed 3 bases from V and 5 bases from J; junction bases left unmatched: 8. Germline assignment: CDR1 KGHSH and CDR2 LQKENI. The CDR3 sequence is 15 residues long. CDR3 sequence: CASSPGRTGVDEQYF. The CDR3, as DNA: TGTGCCAGCTCACCCGGCCGGACAGGGGTGGACGAGCAGTACTTC.

The chain links TRBV28 to TRBJ1-5, with TRBD1 matching 9 bases. J gave up 6 bases and V 6 bases, and 15 bases lay outside the gene matches. Germline loops: CDR1 MDHEN, CDR2 SYDVKM. CDR3 length: 17 amino acids. CDR3 sequence reads: CASRRDRETPRGQPQHF. The CDR3 nucleotides read TGTGCCAGCAGACGGGACAGGGAAACCCCTAGAGGTCAGCCCCAGCATTTT. Full variable domain (rest looked up from reference TRBV28 and TRBJ1-5): DVKVTQSSRYLVKRTGEKVFLECVQDMDHENMFWYRQDPGLGLRLIYFSYDVKMKEKGDIPEGYSVSREKKERFSLILESASTNQTSMYLCASRRDRETPRGQPQHFGDGTRLSIL.